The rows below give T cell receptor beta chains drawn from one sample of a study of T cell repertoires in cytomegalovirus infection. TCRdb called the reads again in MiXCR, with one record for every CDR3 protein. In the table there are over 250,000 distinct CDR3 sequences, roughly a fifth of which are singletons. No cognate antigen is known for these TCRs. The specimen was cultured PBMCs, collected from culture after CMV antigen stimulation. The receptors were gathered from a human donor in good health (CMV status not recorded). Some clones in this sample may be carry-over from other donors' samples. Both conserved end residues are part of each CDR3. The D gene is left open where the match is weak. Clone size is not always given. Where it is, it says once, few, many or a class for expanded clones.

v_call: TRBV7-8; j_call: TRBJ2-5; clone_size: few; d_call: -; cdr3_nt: TGTGCCAGCAGCTTAGTATATCCGGGGGCAAGTTCCGAGACCCAGTACTTC; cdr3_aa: CASSLVYPGASSETQYF
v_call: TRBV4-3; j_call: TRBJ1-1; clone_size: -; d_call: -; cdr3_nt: TGCGCCAGCAGCCAAGAAAATTCGGCGCCGAACGGGGCTACTGAAGCTTTCTTT; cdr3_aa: CASSQENSAPNGATEAFF
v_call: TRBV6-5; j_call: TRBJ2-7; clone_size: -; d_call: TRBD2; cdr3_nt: TGTGCCAGCAGCCTCCAGCGGGAGGCCTACGAGCAGTACTTC; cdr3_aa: CASSLQREAYEQYF
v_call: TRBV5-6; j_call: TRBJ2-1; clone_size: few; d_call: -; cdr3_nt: TGTGCCAGCAGCCTGGACAGCTCGATGGTAGGTGAGCAGTTCTTC; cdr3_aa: CASSLDSSMVGEQFF
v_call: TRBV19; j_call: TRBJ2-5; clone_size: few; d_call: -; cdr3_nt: TGTGCCAGTAGTATGGGACTCCAAGAGACCCAGTACTTC; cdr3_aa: CASSMGLQETQYF
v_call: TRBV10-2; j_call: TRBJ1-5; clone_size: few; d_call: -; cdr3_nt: TGCGCCAGCAGTGAAAGGCTCAGCAATCAGCCCCAGCATTTT; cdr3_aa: CASSERLSNQPQHF
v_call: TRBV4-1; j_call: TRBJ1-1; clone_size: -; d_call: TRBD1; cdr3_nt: TGCGCCAGCAGCCAAGAAAAAACAGGGGGAAACACTGAAGCTTTCTTT; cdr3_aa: CASSQEKTGGNTEAFF
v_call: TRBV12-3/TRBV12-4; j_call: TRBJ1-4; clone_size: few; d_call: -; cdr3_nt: TGTGCCAGCAGTTTTGGGGAAGGTCGCGCGGATGAAAAACTGTTTTTT; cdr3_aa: CASSFGEGRADEKLFF
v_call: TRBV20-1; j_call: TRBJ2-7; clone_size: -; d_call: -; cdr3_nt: TGCAGTGCTCCATCTAAAGACTGGTATGGAACGGCGCAGTACTTC; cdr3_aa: CSAPSKDWYGTAQYF
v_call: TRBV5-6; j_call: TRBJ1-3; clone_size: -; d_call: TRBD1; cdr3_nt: TGTGCCAGCAGGGAGACAGGGGGTTATGGAAACACCATATATTTT; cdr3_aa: CASRETGGYGNTIYF
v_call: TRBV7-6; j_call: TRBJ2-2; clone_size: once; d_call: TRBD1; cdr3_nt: TGTGCCAGCAGCCCCCCCGCAGGGGGCTTGACCGGGGAGCTGTTTTTT; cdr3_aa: CASSPPAGGLTGELFF
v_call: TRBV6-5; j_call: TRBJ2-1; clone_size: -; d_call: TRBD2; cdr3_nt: TGTGCCAGCAGCTTACCGGGACTAGCGGAGAACAATGAGCAGTTCTTC; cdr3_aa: CASSLPGLAENNEQFF
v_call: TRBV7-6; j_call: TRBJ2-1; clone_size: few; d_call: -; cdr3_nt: TGTGCCAGCAGCTTAGGGGGGAGTCTCTCCTACAATGAGCAGTTCTTC; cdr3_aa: CASSLGGSLSYNEQFF
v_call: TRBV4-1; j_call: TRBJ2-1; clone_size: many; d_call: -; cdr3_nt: TGCGCCAGCAGCCTACAGCCCCATTTTCAAGCAGGGCTCGGGGGTGAGCAGTTCTTC; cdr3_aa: CASSLQPHFQAGLGGEQFF
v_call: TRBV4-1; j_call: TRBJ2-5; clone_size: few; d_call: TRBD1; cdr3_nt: TGCGCCAGCAGCCCCTGGACAGGGGAGGAGGAGACCCAGTACTTC; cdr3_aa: CASSPWTGEEETQYF
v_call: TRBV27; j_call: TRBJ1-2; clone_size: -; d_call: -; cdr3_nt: TGTGCCAGCGCCCCCTCGGGAGTCCCCTATGGCTACACCTTC; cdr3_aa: CASAPSGVPYGYTF
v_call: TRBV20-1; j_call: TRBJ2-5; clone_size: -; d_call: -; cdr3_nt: TGCAGTGCTATGCCCTTGACAGTGGGGGGCCAAGAGACCCAGTACTTC; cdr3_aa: CSAMPLTVGGQETQYF
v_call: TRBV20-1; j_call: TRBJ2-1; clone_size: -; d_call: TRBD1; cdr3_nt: TGCAGTGCTAGAGATCAGCCGTTAGGGACAGGGGGATACAATGAGCAGTTCTTC; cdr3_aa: CSARDQPLGTGGYNEQFF
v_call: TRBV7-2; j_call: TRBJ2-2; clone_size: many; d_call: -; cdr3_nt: TGTGCCAGCAGCATCGACCCCCCGAGACTGGGGAACACCGGGGAGCTGTTTTTT; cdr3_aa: CASSIDPPRLGNTGELFF
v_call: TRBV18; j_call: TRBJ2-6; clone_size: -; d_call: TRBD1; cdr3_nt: TGTGCCAGCTCCCATCGAGGGGGACAGACCCACTCTGGGGCCAACGTCCTGACTTTC; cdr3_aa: CASSHRGGQTHSGANVLTF
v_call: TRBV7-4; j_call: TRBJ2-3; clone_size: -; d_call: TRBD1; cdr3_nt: TGTGCCAGCAGCGAGACAGGGGCTAGCACAGATACGCAGTATTTT; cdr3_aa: CASSETGASTDTQYF
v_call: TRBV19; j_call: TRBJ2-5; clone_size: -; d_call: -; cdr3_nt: TGTGCCAGTAGTATGGGGCCAGGAGAGACCCAGTACTTC; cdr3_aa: CASSMGPGETQYF
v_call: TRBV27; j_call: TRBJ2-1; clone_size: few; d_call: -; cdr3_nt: TGTGCCAGCAGTTTATCAGGGCTAGCAGCTCCCTCGGGGCAGTTCTTC; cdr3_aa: CASSLSGLAAPSGQFF
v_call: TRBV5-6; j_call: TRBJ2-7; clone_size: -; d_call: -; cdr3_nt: TGTGCCAGCAGATCCTCCGGGGCCTACTCCTACGAGCAGTACTTC; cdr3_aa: CASRSSGAYSYEQYF
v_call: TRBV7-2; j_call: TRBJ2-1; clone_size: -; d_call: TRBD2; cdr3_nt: TGTGCCAGCAGCGCGTTATCTGTGACTAGCGGTCACAATGAGCAGTTCTTC; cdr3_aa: CASSALSVTSGHNEQFF
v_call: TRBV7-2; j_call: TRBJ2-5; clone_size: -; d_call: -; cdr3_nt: TGTGCCAGCAGCTTAGTGTCAGGTGCCGAGGAGACCCAGTACTTC; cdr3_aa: CASSLVSGAEETQYF
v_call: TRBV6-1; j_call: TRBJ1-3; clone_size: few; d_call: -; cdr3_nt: TGTGCCAGCAGTGCCGCGGTCCGGGTCTCTGGAAACACCATATATTTT; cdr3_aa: CASSAAVRVSGNTIYF
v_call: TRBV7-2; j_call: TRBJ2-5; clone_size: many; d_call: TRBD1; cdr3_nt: TGTGCCAGCAGGGGACAGCGCCAAGAGACCCAGTACTTC; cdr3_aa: CASRGQRQETQYF
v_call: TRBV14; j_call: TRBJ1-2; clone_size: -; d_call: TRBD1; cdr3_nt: TGTGCCAGCAGCCACGCTTTGACAGGGGGATTCTATGGCTACACCTTC; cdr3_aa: CASSHALTGGFYGYTF
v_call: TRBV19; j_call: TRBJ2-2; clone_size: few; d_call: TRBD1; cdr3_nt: TGTGCCAGTAGTATTCCCTTTGCAGGGGGCACCGGGGAGCTGTTTTTT; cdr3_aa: CASSIPFAGGTGELFF
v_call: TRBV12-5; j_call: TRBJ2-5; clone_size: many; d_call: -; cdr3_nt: TGTGCTAGTGGTTTAAAGGTGACCCAGTACTTC; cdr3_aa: CASGLKVTQYF
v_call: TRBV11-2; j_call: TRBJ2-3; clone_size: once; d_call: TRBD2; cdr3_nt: TGTGCCAGCAGCTTAGGAAGCGGGAGGGGAGATACGCAGTATTTT; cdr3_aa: CASSLGSGRGDTQYF
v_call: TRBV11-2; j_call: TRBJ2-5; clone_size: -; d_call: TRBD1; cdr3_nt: TGTGCCAGCAGCTTGCCCTCAGGGGGCCAAGAGACCCAGTACTTC; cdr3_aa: CASSLPSGGQETQYF
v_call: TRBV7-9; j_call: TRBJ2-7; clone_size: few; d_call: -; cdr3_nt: TGTGCCAGCAGCTCCCCACCTCTCCCCGAGCAGTACTTC; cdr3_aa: CASSSPPLPEQYF
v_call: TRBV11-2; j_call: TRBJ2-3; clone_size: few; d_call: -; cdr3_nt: TGTGCCAGCAGCATCTGGGGGTCCCCAGGTACGCAGTATTTT; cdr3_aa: CASSIWGSPGTQYF
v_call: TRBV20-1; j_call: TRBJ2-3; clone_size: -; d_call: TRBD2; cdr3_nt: TGCAGTGCCCCCCTGCCCAGCGGGAGGGCAGATACGCAGTATTTT; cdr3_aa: CSAPLPSGRADTQYF
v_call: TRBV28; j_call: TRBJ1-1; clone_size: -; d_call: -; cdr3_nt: TGTGCCAGCAGTTTTCCAGAAGCTTTCTTT; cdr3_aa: CASSFPEAFF
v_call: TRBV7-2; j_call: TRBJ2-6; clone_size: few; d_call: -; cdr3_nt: TGTGCCAGCAGCCCAAACTCGGGGGCCAACGTCCTGACTTTC; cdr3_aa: CASSPNSGANVLTF
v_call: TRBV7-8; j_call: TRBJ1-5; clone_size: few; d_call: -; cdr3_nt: TGTGCCAGCAGCTTAGAAGCCCGCAATCAGCCCCAGCATTTT; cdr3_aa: CASSLEARNQPQHF
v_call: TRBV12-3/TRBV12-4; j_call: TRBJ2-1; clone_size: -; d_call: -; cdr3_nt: TGTGCCAGCACCTCGGACGGTCGAAGCTCCTACAATGAGCAGTTCTTC; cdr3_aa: CASTSDGRSSYNEQFF
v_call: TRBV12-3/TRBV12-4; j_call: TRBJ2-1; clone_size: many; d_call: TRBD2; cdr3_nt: TGTGCCAGCGGCCTAGCGGGAGGGCTCAGTGAGCAGTTCTTC; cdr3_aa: CASGLAGGLSEQFF
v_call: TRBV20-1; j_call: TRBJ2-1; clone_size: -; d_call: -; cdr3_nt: TGCAGTGCTAGATGGGGCGGGGTAAATGAGCAGTTCTTC; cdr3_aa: CSARWGGVNEQFF
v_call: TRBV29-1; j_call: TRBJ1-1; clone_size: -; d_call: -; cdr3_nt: TGCAGCGCCGAAGGCAGGGCTGCCACTGAAGCTTTCTTT; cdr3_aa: CSAEGRAATEAFF
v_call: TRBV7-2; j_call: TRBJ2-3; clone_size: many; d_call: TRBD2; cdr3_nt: TGTGCCAGCAGGCCAGCGGGAGCCCTAGATACGCAGTATTTT; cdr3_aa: CASRPAGALDTQYF
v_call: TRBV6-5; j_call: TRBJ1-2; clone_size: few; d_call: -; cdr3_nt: TGTGCCAGCAGTTTTCATAGGATGGCGGTGTCTTCTAACTATGGCTACACCTTC; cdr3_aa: CASSFHRMAVSSNYGYTF
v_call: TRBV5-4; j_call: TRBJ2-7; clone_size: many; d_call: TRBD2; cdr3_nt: TGTGCCAGCAGCAAGACTAGCGGGAGAAAGCGTCGCGAGCAGTACTTC; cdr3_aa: CASSKTSGRKRREQYF
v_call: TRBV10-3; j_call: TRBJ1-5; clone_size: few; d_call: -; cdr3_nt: TGTGCCATCAGTGAGTCCGAGTATCAGCCCCAGCATTTT; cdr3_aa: CAISESEYQPQHF